This T cell receptor beta chain was observed in a study of T cell responses to AZD1222 COVID-19 vaccine. Study overall: Analyses pooled second doses at about 4 or about 12 weeks. Study outcomes and limitations: In a largely white British group with more females than males, clonal diversity was possibly underestimated. At baseline, seropositivity was found in only five or six AZD1222 recipients.

Details on this clone: The target antigen is unknown.

The table came from immunoSEQ multiplex PCR; TCRdb's copy has only in-frame clones and leaves some out. The repertoire includes some 100,000 clones, over 90% of them detected once, and about 1.5% sits in the top ten. This TCR was recovered from an adult in good health. The sequences come from peripheral blood, collected on day 0 of AZD1222 vaccination.

The CDR3 coding sequence is TGCGCCAGCAGCTTGGCTAGCGGGACTCACAATGAGCAGTTCTTC. This translates into CASSLASGTHNEQFF. The chain has TRBV5-1 and TRBJ2-1; 9 bases are shared with TRBD2. Looked up from germline, CDR1 is SGHRS and CDR2 is YFSETQ. Unmatched junction bases numbered 3, after V lost 0 bases and J lost 5 bases. The CDR3 runs to 15 residues.